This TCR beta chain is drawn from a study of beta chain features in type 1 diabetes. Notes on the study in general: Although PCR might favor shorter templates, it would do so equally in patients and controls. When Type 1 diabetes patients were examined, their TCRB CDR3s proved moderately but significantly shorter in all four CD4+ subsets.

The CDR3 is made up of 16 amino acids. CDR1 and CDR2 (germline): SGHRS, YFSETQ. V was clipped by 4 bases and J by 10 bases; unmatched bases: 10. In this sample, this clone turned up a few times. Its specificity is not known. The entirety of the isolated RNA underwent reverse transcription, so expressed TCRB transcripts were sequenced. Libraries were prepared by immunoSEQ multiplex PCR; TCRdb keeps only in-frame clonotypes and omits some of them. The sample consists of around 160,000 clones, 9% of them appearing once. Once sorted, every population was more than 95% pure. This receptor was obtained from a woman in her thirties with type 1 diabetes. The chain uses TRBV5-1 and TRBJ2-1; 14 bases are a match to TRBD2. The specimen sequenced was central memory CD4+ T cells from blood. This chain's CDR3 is CASSAPGLAGVGEQFF. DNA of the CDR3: TGCGCCAGCAGCGCACCGGGACTAGCGGGAGTTGGGGAGCAGTTCTTC.